Included here is one TCR beta chain sequence, with context. This entry is derived from a study of blood T cell repertoires in COVID-19. Study overall: T cells, B-cell-depleted T cells, or PBMCs provided the cDNA or gDNA that served as material.

Participants were aged 18 to 89 years, lived in roughly 25 US areas, and enrolled virtually. Participants were placed into cohorts based on the clinical history they reported. Authors' processing steps: Estimation of nucleated cell counts was performed using reference gene primer amplification. Sequencing was performed with immunoSEQ multiplex PCR; in TCRdb, only in-frame clones are kept and a portion is missing. D and trimming were read from the DNA, whereas the V and J calls and clone size are those reported in that table. The data contain a few hundred thousand clones, approximately 90% of them singletons. The CDR3 extends over 13 amino acids. The V end lost 5 bases, the J end lost 3 bases, and 10 bases lay between the germline ends. Germline V CDR1 and CDR2: SQVTM, ANQGSEA.

Specimen: PBMCs or T cells enriched from blood (not recorded which). The sequence derives from a woman between 55 and 75 years old who had recovered from COVID-19. The gene calls are TRBV29-1 and TRBJ1-4; D is possibly TRBD1 (5 bases). CDR3 loop: CSVRGSPNEKLFF. Written as DNA, the CDR3 is TGCAGCGTTAGGGGCAGCCCTAATGAAAAACTGTTTTTT.